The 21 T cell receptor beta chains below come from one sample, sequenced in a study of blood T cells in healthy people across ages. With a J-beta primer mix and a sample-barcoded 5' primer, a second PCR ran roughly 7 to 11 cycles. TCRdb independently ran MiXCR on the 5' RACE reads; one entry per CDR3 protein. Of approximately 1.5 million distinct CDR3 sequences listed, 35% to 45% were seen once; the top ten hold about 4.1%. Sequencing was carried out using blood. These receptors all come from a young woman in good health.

The CDR3 DNA reads as TGCGCCAGCAGCTGGGGCGCGGGGGAATACAATGAGCAGTTCTTC. Protein: CASSWGAGEYNEQFF. The chain recombines TRBV5-1 with TRBJ2-1; the match to TRBD2 covers 7 bases. This CDR3 contains 15 residues. J was trimmed by 4 bases and V by 3 bases; bases with no gene match: 7. Germline loops: CDR1 SGHRS, CDR2 YFSETQ.

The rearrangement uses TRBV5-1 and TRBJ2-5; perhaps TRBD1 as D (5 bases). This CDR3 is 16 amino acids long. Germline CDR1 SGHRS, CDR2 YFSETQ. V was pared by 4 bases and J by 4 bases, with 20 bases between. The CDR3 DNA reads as TGCGCCAGCAGCGCTCAGGGAAGGCCCTATTCAGAGACCCAGTACTTC. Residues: CASSAQGRPYSETQYF.

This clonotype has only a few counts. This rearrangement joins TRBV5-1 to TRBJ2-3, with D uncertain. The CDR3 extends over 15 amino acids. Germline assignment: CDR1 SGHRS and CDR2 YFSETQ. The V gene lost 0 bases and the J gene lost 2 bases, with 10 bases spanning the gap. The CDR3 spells CASSLVYRVTDTQYF. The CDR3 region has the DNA TGCGCCAGCAGCTTGGTTTACCGGGTCACAGATACGCAGTATTTT.

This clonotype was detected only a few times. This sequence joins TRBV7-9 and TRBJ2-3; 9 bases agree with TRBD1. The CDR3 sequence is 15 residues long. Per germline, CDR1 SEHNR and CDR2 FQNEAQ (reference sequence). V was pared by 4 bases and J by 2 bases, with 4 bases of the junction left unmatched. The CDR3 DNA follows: TGTGCCAGCAGCTCGACAGGGGGATACACAGATACGCAGTATTTT. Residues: CASSSTGGYTDTQYF.

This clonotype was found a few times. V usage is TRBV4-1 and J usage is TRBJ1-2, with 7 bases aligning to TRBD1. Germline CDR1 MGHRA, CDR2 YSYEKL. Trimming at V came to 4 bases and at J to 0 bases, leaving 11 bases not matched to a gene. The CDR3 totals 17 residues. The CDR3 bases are TGCGCCAGCAGCCCGGGGACAGCGATAGTATCTAACTATGGCTACACCTTC. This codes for CASSPGTAIVSNYGYTF.

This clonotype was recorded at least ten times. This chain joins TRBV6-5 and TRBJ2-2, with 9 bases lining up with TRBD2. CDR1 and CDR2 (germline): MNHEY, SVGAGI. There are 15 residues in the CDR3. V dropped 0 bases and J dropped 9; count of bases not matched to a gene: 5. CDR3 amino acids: CASSYSRGRVRELFF. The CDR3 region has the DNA TGTGCCAGCAGTTACTCCCGCGGGAGGGTACGGGAGCTGTTTTTT.

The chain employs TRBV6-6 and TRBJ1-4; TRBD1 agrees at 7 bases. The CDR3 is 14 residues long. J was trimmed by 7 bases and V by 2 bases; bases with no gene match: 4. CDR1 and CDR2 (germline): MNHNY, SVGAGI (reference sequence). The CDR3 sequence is CASSYGRGSEKLFF. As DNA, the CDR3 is TGTGCCAGCAGTTACGGCAGGGGGAGTGAAAAACTGTTTTTT.

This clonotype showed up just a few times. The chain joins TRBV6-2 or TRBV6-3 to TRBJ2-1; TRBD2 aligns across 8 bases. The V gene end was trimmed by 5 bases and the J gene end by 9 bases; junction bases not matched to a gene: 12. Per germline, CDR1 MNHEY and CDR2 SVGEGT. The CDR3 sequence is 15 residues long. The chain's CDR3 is CASSNLGSGSPEQFF. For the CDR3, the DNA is TGTGCCAGCAGTAACCTGGGGAGCGGGAGTCCTGAGCAGTTCTTC.

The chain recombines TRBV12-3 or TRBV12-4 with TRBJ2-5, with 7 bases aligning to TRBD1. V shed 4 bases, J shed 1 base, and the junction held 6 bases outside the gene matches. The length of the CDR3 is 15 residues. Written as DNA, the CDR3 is TGTGCCAGCAGTTCCCGAAACAGGGGCCAAGAGACCCAGTACTTC. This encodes CASSSRNRGQETQYF.

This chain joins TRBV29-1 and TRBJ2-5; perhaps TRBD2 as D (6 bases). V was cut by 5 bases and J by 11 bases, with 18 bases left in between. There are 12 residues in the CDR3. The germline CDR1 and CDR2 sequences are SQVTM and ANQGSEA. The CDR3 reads CSVPWGVGEQYF. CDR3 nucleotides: TGCAGCGTTCCCTGGGGGGTAGGTGAGCAGTACTTC.

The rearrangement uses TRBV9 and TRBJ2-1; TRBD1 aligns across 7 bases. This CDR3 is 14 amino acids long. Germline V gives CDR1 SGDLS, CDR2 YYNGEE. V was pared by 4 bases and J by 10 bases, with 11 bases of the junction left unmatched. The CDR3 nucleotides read TGTGCCAGCAGCTCAAAAACAGGGGTTGACGAGCAGTTCTTC. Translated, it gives CASSSKTGVDEQFF.

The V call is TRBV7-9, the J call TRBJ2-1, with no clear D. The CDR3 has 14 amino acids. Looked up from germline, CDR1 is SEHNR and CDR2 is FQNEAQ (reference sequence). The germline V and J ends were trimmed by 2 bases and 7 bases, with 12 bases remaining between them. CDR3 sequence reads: CASSLPVEQNEQFF. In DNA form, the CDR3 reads TGTGCCAGCAGCTTACCTGTCGAGCAGAATGAGCAGTTCTTC. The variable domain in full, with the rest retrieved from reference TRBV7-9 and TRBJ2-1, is DTGVSQNPRHKITKRGQNVTFRCDPISEHNRLYWYRQTLGQGPEFLTYFQNEAQLEKSRLLSDRFSAERPKGSFSTLEIQRTEQGDSAMYLCASSLPVEQNEQFFGPGTRLTVL.

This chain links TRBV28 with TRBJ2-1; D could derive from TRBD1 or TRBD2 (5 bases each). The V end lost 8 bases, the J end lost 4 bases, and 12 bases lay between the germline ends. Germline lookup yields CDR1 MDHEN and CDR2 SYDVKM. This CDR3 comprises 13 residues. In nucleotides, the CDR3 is TGTGCCAGCGCAATGAGGGGTTACAATGAGCAGTTCTTC. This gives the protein CASAMRGYNEQFF.

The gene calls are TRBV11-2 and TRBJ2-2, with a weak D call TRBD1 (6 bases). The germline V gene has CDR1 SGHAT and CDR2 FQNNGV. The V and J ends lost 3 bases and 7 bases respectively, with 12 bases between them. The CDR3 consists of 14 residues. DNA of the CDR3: TGTGCCAGCAGCTTGGACAGCGGCGTCGGGGAGCTGTTTTTT. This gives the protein CASSLDSGVGELFF.

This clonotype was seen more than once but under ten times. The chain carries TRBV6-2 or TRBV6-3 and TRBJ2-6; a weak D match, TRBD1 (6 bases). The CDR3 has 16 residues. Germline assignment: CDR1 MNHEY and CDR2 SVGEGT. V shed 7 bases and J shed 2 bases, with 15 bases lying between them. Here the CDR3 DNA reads TGTGCCAGCAAACTAACTGACAGGACTGGGGCCAACGTCCTGACTTTC. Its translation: CASKLTDRTGANVLTF.

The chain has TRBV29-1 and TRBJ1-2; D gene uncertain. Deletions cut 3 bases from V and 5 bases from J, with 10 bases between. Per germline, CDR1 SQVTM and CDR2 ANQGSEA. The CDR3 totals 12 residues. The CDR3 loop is CSVEGIRYGYTF. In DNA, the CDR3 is TGCAGCGTTGAGGGTATACGGTATGGCTACACCTTC.

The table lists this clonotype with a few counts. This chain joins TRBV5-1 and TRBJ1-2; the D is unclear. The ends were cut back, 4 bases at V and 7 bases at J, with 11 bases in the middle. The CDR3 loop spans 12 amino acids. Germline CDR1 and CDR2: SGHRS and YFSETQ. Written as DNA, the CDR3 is TGCGCCAGCAGCCTAGTTGATAGTGGCTACACCTTC. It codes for CASSLVDSGYTF. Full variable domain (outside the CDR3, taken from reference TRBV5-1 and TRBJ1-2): KAGVTQTPRYLIKTRGQQVTLSCSPISGHRSVSWYQQTPGQGLQFLFEYFSETQRNKGNFPGRFSGRQFSNSRSEMNVSTLELGDSALYLCASSLVDSGYTFGSGTRLTVV.

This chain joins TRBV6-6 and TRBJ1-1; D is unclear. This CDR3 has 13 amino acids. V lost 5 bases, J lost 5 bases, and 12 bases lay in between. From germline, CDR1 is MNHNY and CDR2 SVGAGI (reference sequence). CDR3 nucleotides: TGTGCCAGCAGTGACACAGAAGGGACTGAAGCTTTCTTT. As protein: CASSDTEGTEAFF.

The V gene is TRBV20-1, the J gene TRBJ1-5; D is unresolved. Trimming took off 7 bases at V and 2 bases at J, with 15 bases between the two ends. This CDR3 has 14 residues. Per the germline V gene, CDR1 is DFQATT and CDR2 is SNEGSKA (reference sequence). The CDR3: CSGGKGVGNQPQHF. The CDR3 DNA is TGCAGTGGCGGAAAGGGAGTGGGCAATCAGCCCCAGCATTTT.

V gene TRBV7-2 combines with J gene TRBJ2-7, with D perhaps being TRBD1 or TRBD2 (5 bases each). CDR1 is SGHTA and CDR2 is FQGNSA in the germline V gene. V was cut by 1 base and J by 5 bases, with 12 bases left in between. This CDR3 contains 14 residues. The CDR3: CASSLGGPVNEQYF. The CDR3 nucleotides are TGTGCCAGCAGCTTAGGGGGACCCGTAAACGAGCAGTACTTC. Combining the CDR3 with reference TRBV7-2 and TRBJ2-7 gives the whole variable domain GAGVSQSPSNKVTEKGKDVELRCDPISGHTALYWYRQSLGQGLEFLIYFQGNSAPDKSGLPSDRFSAERTGGSVSTLTIQRTQQEDSAVYLCASSLGGPVNEQYFGPGTRLTVT.

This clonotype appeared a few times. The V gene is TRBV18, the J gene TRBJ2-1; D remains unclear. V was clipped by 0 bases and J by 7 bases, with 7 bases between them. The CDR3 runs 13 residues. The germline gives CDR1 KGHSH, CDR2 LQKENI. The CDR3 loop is CASSPPSENEQFF. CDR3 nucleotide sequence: TGTGCCAGCTCACCACCGAGTGAGAATGAGCAGTTCTTC. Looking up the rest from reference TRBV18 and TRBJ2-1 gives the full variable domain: NAGVMQNPRHLVRRRGQEARLRCSPMKGHSHVYWYRQLPEEGLKFMVYLQKENIIDESGMPKERFSAEFPKEGPSILRIQQVVRGDSAAYFCASSPPSENEQFFGPGTRLTVL.